These 23 T cell receptor beta chains share one sample of origin, sequenced in a study of T cells in Graves' hyperthyroidism and ophthalmopathy. TCR beta CDR3 regions were amplified from RNA transcripts. Using the HTBI primer set, a first-round RT-PCR was run on the TCR CDR3. One entry per CDR3 protein, called by TCRdb with MiXCR from the multiplex PCR reads. Among a few hundred thousand distinct CDR3 sequences listed, roughly 14% were seen once. Sequences were obtained from blood. These receptors all stem from a woman in her thirties with Graves' ophthalmopathy.

In its sample, this clonotype was seen a few times. This chain uses TRBV6-4 with TRBJ2-3; D might be TRBD2 (5 bases). The CDR3 sequence is 15 residues long. Per the germline V gene, CDR1 is MRHNA and CDR2 is SNTAGT. V gave up 4 bases and J gave up 0 bases, with 11 bases separating them. As DNA, the CDR3 is TGTGCCAGCAGTGTGAATGGGGAGAGCACAGATACGCAGTATTTT. This gives the protein CASSVNGESTDTQYF.

The sample holds many counts of this clonotype. The chain uses TRBV7-2 and TRBJ2-7; D uncertain. The CDR3 covers 14 residues. Germline V gene data show CDR1 as SGHTA and CDR2 as FQGNSA. The ends were cut back, 1 base at V and 2 bases at J, with 9 bases in the middle. This chain's CDR3 is CASSLVGPPYEQYF. DNA of the CDR3: TGTGCCAGCAGCTTAGTTGGGCCACCCTACGAGCAGTACTTC.

In its sample, this clonotype was seen many times. The rearrangement joins TRBV7-2 to TRBJ2-2; no firm D call. The length of the CDR3 is 11 residues. The germline gives CDR1 SGHTA, CDR2 FQGNSA. The V and J ends lost 3 bases and 6 bases respectively, with 2 bases between them. The DNA of the CDR3 is TGTGCCAGCAGCTTCGCCGGGGAGCTGTTTTTT. This codes for CASSFAGELFF.

This clonotype came up many times. The CDR3: CATLDRASYEQYF. In nucleotides, the CDR3 is TGTGCCACCTTGGACAGGGCCTCCTACGAGCAGTACTTC. The chain recombines TRBV3-1 with TRBJ2-7; 8 bases match TRBD1. After removal of 10 bases from V and 0 bases from J, the junction contained 5 bases not matched to a gene. The CDR3 extends over 13 amino acids. CDR1 and CDR2 (germline): LGHDT, YNNKEL (reference sequence).

This clonotype came up many times. This sequence joins TRBV2 and TRBJ2-1; D is uncertain. Looked up from germline, CDR1 is SNHLY and CDR2 is FYNNEI. V was clipped by 6 bases and J by 5 bases, with 5 bases between them. The CDR3 is made up of 11 amino acids. The CDR3 bases are TGTGCCAGCAGCCAAGACAATGAGCAGTTCTTC. This gives the protein CASSQDNEQFF. Using reference TRBV2 and TRBJ2-1 for the parts outside the CDR3, the full variable domain is EPEVTQTPSHQVTQMGQEVILRCVPISNHLYFYWYRQILGQKVEFLVSFYNNEISEKSEIFDDQFSVERPDGSNFTLKIRSTKLEDSAMYFCASSQDNEQFFGPGTRLTVL.

The table lists this clonotype with many counts. V and J are TRBV6-1 and TRBJ2-3; TRBD2 matches at 13 bases. CDR1 MNHNS and CDR2 SASEGT come from the germline V gene. The length of the CDR3 is 16 residues. V shed 6 bases, J shed 5 bases, and the junction held 8 bases outside the gene matches. CDR3 nucleotide sequence: TGTGCCAGCAGACGAACTAGCGGGGGGGCCGGAGATACGCAGTATTTT. Residues: CASRRTSGGAGDTQYF.

In its sample, this clonotype was seen many times. The chain employs TRBV28 and TRBJ1-2; 11 bases are a match to TRBD1. This CDR3 has 15 amino acids. J lost 3 bases, V lost 6 bases, and 6 bases had no gene match. Germline CDR1 MDHEN, CDR2 SYDVKM. The CDR3 DNA sequence: TGTGCCAGCAGATCTGAGGGACAGGGGGACTATGGCTACACCTTC. Its protein product is CASRSEGQGDYGYTF.

A few counts support this clonotype. The chain uses TRBV9 and TRBJ1-2; D gene ambiguous. Trimming took off 3 bases at V and 7 bases at J, with 13 bases between the two ends. In germline, CDR1 is SGDLS, CDR2 YYNGEE. CDR3 size: 13 residues. The CDR3 sequence: CASSAPRGLGYTF. The DNA of the CDR3 is TGTGCCAGCAGCGCTCCCCGGGGTCTTGGCTACACCTTC. The full variable domain, rest sourced from reference TRBV9 and TRBJ1-2, is DSGVTQTPKHLITATGQRVTLRCSPRSGDLSVYWYQQSLDQGLQFLIQYYNGEERAKGNILERFSAQQFPDLHSELNLSSLELGDSALYFCASSAPRGLGYTFGSGTRLTVV.

The chain links TRBV28 to TRBJ2-5, with 10 nucleotides matching TRBD2. This CDR3 is built from 19 residues. Trimming at V came to 2 bases and at J to 4 bases, leaving 16 bases not matched to a gene. Germline V gene lookup returns CDR1 MDHEN and CDR2 SYDVKM. CDR3 residues: CASSLPKSGGVWEVETQYF. The CDR3 DNA follows: TGTGCCAGCAGTTTACCCAAGAGCGGGGGGGTGTGGGAGGTAGAGACCCAGTACTTC.

This chain joins TRBV20-1 and TRBJ2-5; D perhaps matches TRBD2 (6 bases). The V and J ends lost 3 bases and 4 bases respectively, with 12 bases between them. Germline V CDR1 and CDR2: DFQATT, SNEGSKA (reference sequence). CDR3 size: 13 residues. The CDR3 loop reads CSASGSIGETQYF. The CDR3 nucleotides are TGCAGTGCTAGCGGGAGCATTGGAGAGACCCAGTACTTC.

At least ten counts were recorded for this clonotype. This chain connects TRBV28 to TRBJ2-7; TRBD1 agrees at 9 bases. J gave up 6 bases and V 5 bases, and 8 bases lay outside the gene matches. The CDR3 covers 14 residues. From germline, CDR1 is MDHEN and CDR2 SYDVKM. The CDR3 DNA follows: TGTGCCAGCAGTACCGGGACAGGGTTTGGCGAGCAGTACTTC. It yields the protein CASSTGTGFGEQYF.

In this sample, this clonotype turned up many times. This chain links TRBV11-2 with TRBJ1-1; D gene unclear. Trimming took off 3 bases at V and 3 bases at J, with 11 bases between the two ends. The germline gives CDR1 SGHAT, CDR2 FQNNGV. This CDR3 has 14 residues. CDR3 nucleotide sequence: TGTGCCAGCAGCTTGTTGGTCGGCTACACTGAAGCTTTCTTT. Protein sequence: CASSLLVGYTEAFF.

This clonotype was recorded at least ten times. This chain uses TRBV12-3 or TRBV12-4 with TRBJ2-5, with 14 bases lining up with TRBD2. V was pared by 4 bases and J by 5 bases, with 9 bases of the junction left unmatched. The CDR3 covers 17 residues. CDR3: CASSSGLAGVRGETQYF. CDR3 sequence (DNA): TGTGCCAGCAGTTCGGGACTAGCGGGGGTTCGAGGGGAGACCCAGTACTTC.

There are many counts of this clonotype. This sequence joins TRBV6-1 and TRBJ2-2, with D possibly TRBD2 on 5 matching bases. CDR1 is MNHNS, CDR2 SASEGT, per germline. CDR3 length: 14 residues. Trimming removed 7 bases from V and 7 bases from J, with 16 bases in between. CDR3 amino acids: CASKRAMGGGELFF. CDR3 nucleotides: TGTGCCAGCAAGAGGGCTATGGGCGGCGGGGAGCTGTTTTTT.

The chain uses TRBV13 and TRBJ2-6; D remains unclear. Germline V lookup: CDR1 PRHDT, CDR2 FYEKMQ (reference sequence). Trimming removed 3 bases at V and 1 base at J, with 7 bases between. The CDR3 consists of 15 residues. The CDR3 loop reads CASSFWVSGANVLTF. Here the CDR3 DNA reads TGTGCCAGCAGCTTCTGGGTTTCTGGGGCCAACGTCCTGACTTTC.

The chain couples TRBV19 to TRBJ1-1; D is possibly TRBD1 (5 bases). The V and J ends lost 8 bases and 5 bases respectively, with 21 bases between them. The CDR3 has 15 amino acids. In germline, CDR1 is LNHDA, CDR2 SQIVND (reference sequence). This CDR3 is CASYHPSAEGTEAFF. CDR3 nucleotides: TGTGCCAGTTATCACCCCTCGGCAGAGGGGACTGAAGCTTTCTTT.

The chain employs TRBV9 and TRBJ1-2; TRBD1 matches at 9 bases. The germline V gene encodes CDR1 SGDLS and CDR2 YYNGEE. After removal of 5 bases from V and 2 bases from J, the junction contained 7 bases not matched to a gene. The CDR3 spans 15 residues. The CDR3 region is CASSGGTGPNYGYTF. In DNA, the CDR3 is TGTGCCAGCAGTGGAGGGACAGGGCCCAACTATGGCTACACCTTC.

Comment on this clonotype: A much more abundant neighbour one base away suggests this may be a read error. The chain is built from TRBV19 and TRBJ1-1, with TRBD1 identical over 9 bases. The CDR3 is made up of 16 amino acids. Germline CDR1 and CDR2: LNHDA and SQIVND (reference sequence). With 5 bases clipped from V and 5 bases from J, the junction kept 12 bases outside the gene matches. Written as DNA, the CDR3 is TGTGCCAGTAGTGGAACAGGGGGCTCCCGATGGACTGAAGCTTTCTTT. Protein: CASSGTGGSRWTEAFF.

The chain joins TRBV6-1 to TRBJ2-1; possible D gene TRBD2, 6 bases. The CDR3 contains 16 residues. Germline CDR1 MNHNS, CDR2 SASEGT. The V and J ends lost 8 bases and 7 bases respectively, with 24 bases between them. The CDR3 DNA follows: TGTGCCAGCGGTGCCTTAGGTGGGGGGATCTCGAATGAGCAGTTCTTC. Translation gives CASGALGGGISNEQFF.

This clonotype was found many times. The CDR3 reads CASSPPVETGEQYF. CDR3 DNA: TGTGCCAGCAGTCCCCCAGTCGAGACCGGCGAGCAGTACTTC. The V gene is TRBV28, the J gene TRBJ2-7; D unclear. The V gene lost 5 bases and the J gene lost 6 bases, with 17 bases spanning the gap. This CDR3 is built from 14 residues. CDR1 is MDHEN and CDR2 is SYDVKM in the germline V gene.

This clonotype was counted only a few times. The chain employs TRBV28 and TRBJ1-4; D not resolved. Between the trimmed V and J ends, which lost 6 bases and 7 bases, there was a span of 27 bases. Germline CDR1 MDHEN, CDR2 SYDVKM. The CDR3 loop spans 18 amino acids. This CDR3 reads CASSAPTSNERESEKLFF. In DNA, the CDR3 is TGTGCCAGCAGCGCACCCACTTCAAATGAGAGGGAAAGTGAAAAACTGTTTTTT.

This clonotype was detected many times. J is TRBJ1-5 and V is TRBV20-1; no clear D. The germline CDR1 and CDR2 sequences are DFQATT and SNEGSKA (reference sequence). Trimming removed 0 bases from V and 6 bases from J, with 15 bases in between. The CDR3 length is 15 residues. In DNA form, the CDR3 reads TGCAGTGCTAGAGATTCAAGGGTTACCGGTCAGCCCCAGCATTTT. Amino acid sequence: CSARDSRVTGQPQHF.

This clonotype was seen repeatedly, ten times or more. The chain links TRBV28 to TRBJ2-2; tentative D call: TRBD2 (6 bases). V was shortened by 2 bases and J by 4 bases, with 17 bases between the two germline ends. The CDR3 loop spans 17 amino acids. CDR1 is MDHEN, CDR2 SYDVKM, per germline. CDR3 loop: CASSLIIGDSRTGELFF. CDR3 nucleotides: TGTGCCAGCAGTTTAATCATCGGGGACTCACGCACCGGGGAGCTGTTTTTT. The whole variable domain, remainder taken from reference TRBV28 and TRBJ2-2, is DVKVTQSSRYLVKRTGEKVFLECVQDMDHENMFWYRQDPGLGLRLIYFSYDVKMKEKGDIPEGYSVSREKKERFSLILESASTNQTSMYLCASSLIIGDSRTGELFFGEGSRLTVL.